These T cell receptor beta chains were read from a single sample in a study of T-cell reconstitution after alpha-beta-depleted transplantation in children. TCRdb reprocessed the PCR reads via MiXCR and lists one record per CDR3 protein. The table shows 150,000 to 200,000 distinct CDR3 sequences, with around 10% occurring only once. This material consisted of PBMCs, taken before TCRalphabeta/CD19-depleted stem cell transplant. The receptor source for this set is a boy younger than 10 with acute myeloid leukemia, due to receive a stem cell transplant. Both conserved end residues are part of each CDR3. D genes are given only for firm matches. The size of a clone is reported for some rows only, either as once, few or many, or as a class for expanded clones.

CASSEEIGGTDTQYF	TGTGCCAGCAGTGAAGAGATCGGAGGCACAGATACGCAGTATTTT	many	-	TRBJ2-3	TRBV6-1
CASSPMGLAKNIQYF	TGTGCCAGCAGCCCCATGGGACTAGCCAAAAACATTCAGTACTTC	many	-	TRBJ2-4	TRBV5-4
CSAPRGGAGGYGYTF	TGCAGTGCTCCAAGGGGGGGAGCAGGGGGCTATGGCTACACCTTC	-	TRBD1	TRBJ1-2	TRBV20-1
CAISESATWPVNEQFF	TGTGCCATCAGTGAGTCCGCGACCTGGCCCGTTAATGAGCAGTTCTTC	many	-	TRBJ2-1	TRBV10-3
CASSFEARRQFGPNVLTF	TGTGCCAGCAGCTTTGAGGCCCGGCGGCAGTTCGGGCCCAACGTCCTGACTTTC	-	-	TRBJ2-6	TRBV5-4
CASSTRLAGLNEQFF	TGTGCCAGCAGCACCCGACTAGCGGGGCTCAATGAGCAGTTCTTC	few	TRBD2	TRBJ2-1	TRBV7-8
CASSYDESNTEAFF	TGTGCCAGCAGTTACGATGAATCGAACACTGAAGCTTTCTTT	many	-	TRBJ1-1	TRBV6-5
CASSSGSWGQGSNEQFF	TGTGCCAGCAGCTCCGGCTCTTGGGGACAGGGTTCCAATGAGCAGTTCTTC	many	TRBD1	TRBJ2-1	TRBV11-2
CASSMASSTYYSNQPQHF	TGTGCCAGCAGTATGGCGTCCTCAACATATTATAGCAATCAGCCCCAGCATTTT	many	-	TRBJ1-5	TRBV7-8
CASTVGGFSYGYTF	TGTGCCAGCACCGTCGGGGGATTTTCCTATGGCTACACCTTC	many	-	TRBJ1-2	TRBV12-3/TRBV12-4
CSARDPRVNTEAFF	TGCAGTGCTAGAGATCCCAGGGTGAACACTGAAGCTTTCTTT	many	-	TRBJ1-1	TRBV20-1
CASSLAQGYEQYF	TGTGCCAGCAGCTTAGCACAGGGCTACGAGCAGTACTTC	many	-	TRBJ2-7	TRBV7-6
CSAPRVPGELFF	TGCAGTGCTCCCAGGGTACCCGGGGAGCTGTTTTTT	many	-	TRBJ2-2	TRBV20-1
CASSLTQGAKNIQYF	TGCGCCAGCAGCCTGACGCAGGGTGCCAAAAACATTCAGTACTTC	-	-	TRBJ2-4	TRBV4-1